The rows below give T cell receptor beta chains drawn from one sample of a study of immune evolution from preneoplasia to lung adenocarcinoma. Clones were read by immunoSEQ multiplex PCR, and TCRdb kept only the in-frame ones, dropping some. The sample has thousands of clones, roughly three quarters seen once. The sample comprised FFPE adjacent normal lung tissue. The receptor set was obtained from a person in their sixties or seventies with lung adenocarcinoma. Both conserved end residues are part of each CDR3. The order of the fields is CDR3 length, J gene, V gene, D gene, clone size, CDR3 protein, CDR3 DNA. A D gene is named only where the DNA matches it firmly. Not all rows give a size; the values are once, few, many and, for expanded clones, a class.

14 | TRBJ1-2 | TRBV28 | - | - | CASSGEGKGYGYTF | TGTGCCAGCAGTGGCGAGGGGAAGGGATATGGCTACACCTTC
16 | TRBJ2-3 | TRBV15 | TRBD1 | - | CATSRDPGQSTDTQYF | TGTGCCACCAGCAGAGATCCGGGACAGAGCACAGATACGCAGTATTTT
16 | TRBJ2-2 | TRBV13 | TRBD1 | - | CASSLVAGGNTGELFF | TGTGCCAGCAGCTTAGTGGCAGGGGGCAACACCGGGGAGCTGTTTTTT
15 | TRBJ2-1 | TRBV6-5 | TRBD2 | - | CASRSGEGARGEQFF | TGTGCCAGCCGTAGCGGGGAGGGAGCCCGTGGTGAGCAGTTCTTC
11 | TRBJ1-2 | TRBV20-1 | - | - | CSAPSLGGYTF | TGCAGTGCGCCCAGTTTGGGTGGCTACACCTTC
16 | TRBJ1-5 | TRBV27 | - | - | CASSLYGDRGNQPQHF | TGTGCCAGCAGTTTATACGGGGATCGCGGCAATCAGCCCCAGCATTTT
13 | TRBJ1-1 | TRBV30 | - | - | CAWSPRADTEAFF | TGTGCCTGGAGTCCGAGGGCCGACACTGAAGCTTTCTTT
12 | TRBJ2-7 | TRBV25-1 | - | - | CASSHRLHEQYF | TGTGCCAGCAGTCACAGGCTCCACGAGCAGTACTTC
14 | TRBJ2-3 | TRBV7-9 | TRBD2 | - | CASSLIAGGDTQYF | TGTGCCAGCAGCTTGATAGCGGGTGGAGATACGCAGTATTTT
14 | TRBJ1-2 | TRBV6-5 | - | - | CASSYSGQNYGYTF | TGTGCCAGCAGTTACTCCGGACAGAACTATGGCTACACCTTC
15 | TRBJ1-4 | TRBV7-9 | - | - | CASSLSGRTGEKLFF | TGTGCCAGCAGCTTATCAGGGAGAACGGGAGAAAAACTGTTTTTT
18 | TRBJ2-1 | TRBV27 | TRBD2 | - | CASSSLGGSGVSDNEQFF | TGTGCCAGCAGTTCCCTTGGGGGTAGCGGGGTCTCGGACAATGAGCAGTTCTTC
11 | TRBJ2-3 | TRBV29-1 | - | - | CSGTFLDTQYF | TGCAGCGGAACTTTTCTAGATACGCAGTATTTT
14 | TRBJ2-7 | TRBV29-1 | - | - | CSVEAAESSYEQYF | TGCAGCGTTGAGGCGGCCGAAAGCTCCTACGAGCAGTACTTC
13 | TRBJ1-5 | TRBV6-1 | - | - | CASKVSSNQPQHF | TGTGCCAGCAAGGTATCTAGCAATCAGCCCCAGCATTTT
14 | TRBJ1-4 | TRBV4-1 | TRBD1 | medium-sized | CASSQGTGNEKLFF | TGCGCCAGCAGCCAAGGGACAGGGAATGAAAAACTGTTTTTT